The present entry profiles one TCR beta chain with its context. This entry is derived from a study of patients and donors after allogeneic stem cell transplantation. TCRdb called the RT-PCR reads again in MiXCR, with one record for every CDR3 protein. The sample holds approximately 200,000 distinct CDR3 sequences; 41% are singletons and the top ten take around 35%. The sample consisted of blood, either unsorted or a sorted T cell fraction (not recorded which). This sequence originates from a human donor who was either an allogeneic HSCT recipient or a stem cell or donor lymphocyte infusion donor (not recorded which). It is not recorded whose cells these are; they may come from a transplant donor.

CDR3 sequence (DNA): TGTGCCAGCAGTTACCTGGAAGCCAAAAACATTCAGTACTTC. Protein sequence: CASSYLEAKNIQYF. The rearrangement joins TRBV6-2 or TRBV6-3 to TRBJ2-4; D not resolved. V lost 2 bases and J 0 bases, leaving 5 bases between the germline ends. The CDR3 extends over 14 amino acids. Germline V gene lookup returns CDR1 MNHEY and CDR2 SVGEGT.